The T cell receptor (beta chain) described here comes from a study of T cell responses to AZD1222 COVID-19 vaccine. The wider study: Pooled in the analysis were second doses at about 4 or about 12 weeks. Study findings and constraints: Two AZD1222 doses significantly raised spike-specific TCR breadth and depth over controls. White British people made up most donors, females outnumbered males, and clonal diversity was possibly underestimated.

In the case of this clone: Its matching antigen is unknown.

Using immunoSEQ multiplex PCR, the repertoire was profiled, and TCRdb retains in-frame clones only, with some absent. The table shows approximately 110,000 clones, with around 82% occurring only once. There are 14 residues in the CDR3. Germline values: CDR1 MDHEN, CDR2 SYDVKM. V lost 3 bases and J lost 7, with 15 bases in between. The chain combines TRBV28 with TRBJ1-1, with TRBD1 as a possible D gene (5 bases). The specimen was peripheral blood, collected on day 0 of AZD1222 vaccination. This clonotype was sampled from an adult in good health. The CDR3 is CASSLSLPQVEAFF. In DNA form, the CDR3 reads TGTGCCAGCAGTTTGAGTCTCCCACAGGTTGAAGCTTTCTTT.